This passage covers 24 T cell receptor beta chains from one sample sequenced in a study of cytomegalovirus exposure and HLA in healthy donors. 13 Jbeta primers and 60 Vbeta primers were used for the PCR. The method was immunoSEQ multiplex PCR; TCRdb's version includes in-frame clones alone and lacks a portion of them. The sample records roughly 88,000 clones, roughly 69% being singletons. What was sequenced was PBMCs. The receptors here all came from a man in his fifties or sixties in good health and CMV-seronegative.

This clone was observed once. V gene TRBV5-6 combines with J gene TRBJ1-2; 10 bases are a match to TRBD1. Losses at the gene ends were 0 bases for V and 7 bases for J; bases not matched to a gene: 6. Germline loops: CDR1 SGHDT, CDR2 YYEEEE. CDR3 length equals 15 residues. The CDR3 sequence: CASSLGDRGLSGYTF. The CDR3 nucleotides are TGTGCCAGCAGCTTGGGAGACAGGGGGCTGAGTGGCTACACCTTC.

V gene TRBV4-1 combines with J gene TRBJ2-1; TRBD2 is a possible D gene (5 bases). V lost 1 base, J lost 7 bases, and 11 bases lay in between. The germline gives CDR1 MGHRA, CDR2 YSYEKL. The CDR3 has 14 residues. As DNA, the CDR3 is TGCGCCAGCAGCCAAGGTCGGGATGCAAATGAGCAGTTCTTC. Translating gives CASSQGRDANEQFF.

The CDR3 DNA sequence: TGTGCCAGCAGCTCAGGGGGAATCGTTGAAGCTTTCTTT. Its translation: CASSSGGIVEAFF. This chain links TRBV5-6 with TRBJ1-1; 7 bases fit TRBD1. CDR1 SGHDT and CDR2 YYEEEE come from the germline V gene. The ends lost 3 bases at V and 7 bases at J; junction bases unmatched: 6. This CDR3 is built from 13 residues.

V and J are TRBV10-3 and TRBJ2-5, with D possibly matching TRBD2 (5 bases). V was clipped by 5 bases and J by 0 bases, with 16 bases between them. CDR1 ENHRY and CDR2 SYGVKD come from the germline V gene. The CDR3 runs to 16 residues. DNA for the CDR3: TGTGCCATCAGTTCCCCTCCCGGACTTGACCAAGAGACCCAGTACTTC. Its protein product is CAISSPPGLDQETQYF.

The CDR3 nucleotides read TGCGCCAGCAGCTTGGAACGGCCCGGGGAGACCCAGTACTTC. The encoded protein is CASSLERPGETQYF. The rearrangement links TRBV5-1 to TRBJ2-5; the D is unclear. V lost 0 bases and J 5 bases, leaving 11 bases between the germline ends. Germline V CDR1 and CDR2: SGHRS, YFSETQ. The CDR3 is 14 amino acids. The full variable domain, in which reference TRBV5-1 and TRBJ2-5 provide the parts outside the CDR3, is KAGVTQTPRYLIKTRGQQVTLSCSPISGHRSVSWYQQTPGQGLQFLFEYFSETQRNKGNFPGRFSGRQFSNSRSEMNVSTLELGDSALYLCASSLERPGETQYFGPGTRLLVL.

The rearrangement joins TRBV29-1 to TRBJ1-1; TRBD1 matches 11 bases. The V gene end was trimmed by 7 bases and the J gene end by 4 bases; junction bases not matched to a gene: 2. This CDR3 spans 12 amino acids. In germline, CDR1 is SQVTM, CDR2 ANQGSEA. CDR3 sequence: CSGGTGGTEAFF. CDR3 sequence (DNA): TGCAGCGGAGGGACAGGGGGCACTGAAGCTTTCTTT.

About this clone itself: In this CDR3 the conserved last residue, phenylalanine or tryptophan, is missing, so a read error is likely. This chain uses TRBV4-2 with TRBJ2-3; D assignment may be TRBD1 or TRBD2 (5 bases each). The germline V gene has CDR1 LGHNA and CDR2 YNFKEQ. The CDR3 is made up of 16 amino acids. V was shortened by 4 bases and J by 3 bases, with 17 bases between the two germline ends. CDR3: CASSLAGTEGTDTQYV. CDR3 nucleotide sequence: TGTGCCAGCAGCCTAGCCGGGACCGAAGGGACAGATACGCAGTATGTT.

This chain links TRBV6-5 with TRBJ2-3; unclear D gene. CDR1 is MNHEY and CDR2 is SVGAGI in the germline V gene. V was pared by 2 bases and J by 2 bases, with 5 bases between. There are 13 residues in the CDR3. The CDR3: CASSYKPTDTQYF. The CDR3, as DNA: TGTGCCAGCAGTTACAAGCCCACAGATACGCAGTATTTT.

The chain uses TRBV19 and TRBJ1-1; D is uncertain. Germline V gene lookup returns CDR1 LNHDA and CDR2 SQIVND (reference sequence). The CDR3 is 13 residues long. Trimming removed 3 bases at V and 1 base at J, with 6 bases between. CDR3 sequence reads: CASSIWQNTEAFF. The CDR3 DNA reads TGTGCCAGTAGTATCTGGCAGAACACTGAAGCTTTCTTT.

The DNA for the CDR3 is TGTGCCAGTGGGAGGGGGGGCCGGTACGAGCAGTACTTC. Translated: CASGRGGRYEQYF. The J gene is TRBJ2-7, the V gene TRBV7-9; TRBD2 might be the D (7 bases). Between the trimmed V and J ends, which lost 9 bases and 4 bases, there was a span of 16 bases. Germline-derived CDR1 and CDR2 are SEHNR and FQNEAQ (reference sequence). The CDR3 runs to 13 residues. Full variable domain (outside the CDR3, taken from reference TRBV7-9 and TRBJ2-7): DTGVSQNPRHKITKRGQNVTFRCDPISEHNRLYWYRQTLGQGPEFLTYFQNEAQLEKSRLLSDRFSAERPKGSFSTLEIQRTEQGDSAMYLCASGRGGRYEQYFGPGTRLTVT.

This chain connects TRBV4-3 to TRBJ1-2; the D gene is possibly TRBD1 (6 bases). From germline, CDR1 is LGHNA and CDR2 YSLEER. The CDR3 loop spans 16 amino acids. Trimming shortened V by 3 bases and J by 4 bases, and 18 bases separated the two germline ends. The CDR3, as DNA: TGCGCCAGCAGCCAGAGGACCCAGGGGATTGTCTATGGCTACACCTTC. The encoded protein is CASSQRTQGIVYGYTF.

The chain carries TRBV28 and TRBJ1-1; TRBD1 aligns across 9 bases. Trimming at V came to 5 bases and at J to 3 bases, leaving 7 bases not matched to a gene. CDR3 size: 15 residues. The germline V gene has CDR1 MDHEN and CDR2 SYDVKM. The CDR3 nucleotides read TGTGCCAGCAGTACGCCCGACAGGGGGGACACTGAAGCTTTCTTT. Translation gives CASSTPDRGDTEAFF.

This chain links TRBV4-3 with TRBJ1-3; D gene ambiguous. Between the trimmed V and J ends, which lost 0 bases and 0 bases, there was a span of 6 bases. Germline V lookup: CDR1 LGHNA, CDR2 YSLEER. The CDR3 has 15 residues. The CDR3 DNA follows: TGCGCCAGCAGCCAAGACGGGGACTCTGGAAACACCATATATTTT. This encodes CASSQDGDSGNTIYF.

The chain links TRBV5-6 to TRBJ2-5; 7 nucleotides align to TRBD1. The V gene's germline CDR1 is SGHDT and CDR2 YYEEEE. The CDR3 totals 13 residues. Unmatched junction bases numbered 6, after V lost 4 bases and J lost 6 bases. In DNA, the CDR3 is TGTGCCAGCAGCCAGACAGGGATTCAGACCCAGTACTTC. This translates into CASSQTGIQTQYF.

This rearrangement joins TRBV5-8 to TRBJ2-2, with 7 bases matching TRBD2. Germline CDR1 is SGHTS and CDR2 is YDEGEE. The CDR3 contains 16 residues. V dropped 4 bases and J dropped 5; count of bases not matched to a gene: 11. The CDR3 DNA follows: TGTGCCAGCAGCACCCTTCTAGCGGCCGAGACCGGGGAGCTGTTTTTT. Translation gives CASSTLLAAETGELFF. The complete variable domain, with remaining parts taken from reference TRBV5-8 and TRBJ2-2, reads EAGVTQSPTHLIKTRGQQATLRCSPISGHTSVYWYQQALGLGLQFLLWYDEGEERNRGNFPPRFSGRQFPNYSSELNVNALELEDSALYLCASSTLLAAETGELFFGEGSRLTVL.

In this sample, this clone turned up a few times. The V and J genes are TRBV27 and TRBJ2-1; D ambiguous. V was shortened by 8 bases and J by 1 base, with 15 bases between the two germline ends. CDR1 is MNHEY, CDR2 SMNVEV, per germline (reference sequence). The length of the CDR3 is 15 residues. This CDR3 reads CASRKTVFSYNEQFF. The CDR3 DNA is TGTGCCAGCCGAAAAACAGTTTTTTCCTACAATGAGCAGTTCTTC.

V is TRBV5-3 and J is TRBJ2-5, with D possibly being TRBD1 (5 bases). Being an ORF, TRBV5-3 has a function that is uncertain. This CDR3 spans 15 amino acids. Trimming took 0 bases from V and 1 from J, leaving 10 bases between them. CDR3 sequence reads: CARSLEQEFQETQYF. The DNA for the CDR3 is TGTGCCAGAAGCTTGGAACAGGAGTTCCAAGAGACCCAGTACTTC.

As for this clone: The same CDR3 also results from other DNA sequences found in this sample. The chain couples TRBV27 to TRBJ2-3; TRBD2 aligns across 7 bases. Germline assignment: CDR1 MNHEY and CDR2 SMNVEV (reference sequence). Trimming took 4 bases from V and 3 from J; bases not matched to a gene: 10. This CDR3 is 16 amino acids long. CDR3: CASSSGAGLLTDTQYF. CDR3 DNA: TGTGCCAGCAGTTCTGGAGCGGGGCTCCTTACAGATACGCAGTATTTT.

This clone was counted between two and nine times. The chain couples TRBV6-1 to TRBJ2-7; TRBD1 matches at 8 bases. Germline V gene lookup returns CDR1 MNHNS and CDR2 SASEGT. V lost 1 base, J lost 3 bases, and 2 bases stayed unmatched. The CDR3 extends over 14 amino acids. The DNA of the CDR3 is TGTGCCAGCAGTGAAGGACAGGGGAACTACGAGCAGTACTTC. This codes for CASSEGQGNYEQYF.

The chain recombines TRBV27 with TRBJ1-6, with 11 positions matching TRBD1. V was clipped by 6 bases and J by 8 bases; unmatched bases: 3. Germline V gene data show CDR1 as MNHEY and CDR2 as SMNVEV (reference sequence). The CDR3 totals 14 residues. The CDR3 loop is CASSRDRGYSPLHF. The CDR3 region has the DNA TGTGCCAGCAGCCGGGACAGGGGGTATTCACCCCTCCACTTT.

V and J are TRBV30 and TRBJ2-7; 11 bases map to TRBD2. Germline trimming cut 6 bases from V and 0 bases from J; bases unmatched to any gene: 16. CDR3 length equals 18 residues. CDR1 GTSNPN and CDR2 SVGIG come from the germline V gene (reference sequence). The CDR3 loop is CACVELAGVTLSSYEQYV. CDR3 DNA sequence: TGTGCCTGTGTCGAACTAGCGGGAGTTACGTTGAGCTCCTACGAGCAGTACGTC.

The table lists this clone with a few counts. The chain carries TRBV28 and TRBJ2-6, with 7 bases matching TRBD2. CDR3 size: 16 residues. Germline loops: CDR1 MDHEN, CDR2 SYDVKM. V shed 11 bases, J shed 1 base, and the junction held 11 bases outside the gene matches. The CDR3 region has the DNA TGTGCCCCGTACCCATGGGAGGGGTCTGGGGCCAACGTCCTGACTTTC. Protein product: CAPYPWEGSGANVLTF.

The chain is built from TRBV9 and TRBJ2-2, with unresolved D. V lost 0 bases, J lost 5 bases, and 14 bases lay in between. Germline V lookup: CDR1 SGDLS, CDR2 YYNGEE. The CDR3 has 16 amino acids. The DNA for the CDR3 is TGTGCCAGCAGCGTAGTGGGTCAGGCCAGGACCGGGGAGCTGTTTTTT. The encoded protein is CASSVVGQARTGELFF.

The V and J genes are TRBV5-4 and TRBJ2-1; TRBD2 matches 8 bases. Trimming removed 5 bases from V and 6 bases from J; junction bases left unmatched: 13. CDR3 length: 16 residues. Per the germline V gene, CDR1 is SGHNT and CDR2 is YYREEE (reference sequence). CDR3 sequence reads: CASRPTMVAGINEQFF. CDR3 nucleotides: TGTGCCAGCAGACCTACAATGGTAGCGGGGATCAATGAGCAGTTCTTC.